This TCR beta chain appears in the sequencing data of a study of cytomegalovirus exposure and HLA in healthy donors. Study-wide results and caveats: Diagnosis of cytomegalovirus status made by the classifier reportedly showed high specificity and sensitivity. Analysis performed later found about 18,000 TCR beta sequences associated with HLA alleles at 0.05 false discovery rate.

The CDR3 has 13 residues. CDR1 and CDR2 (germline): PRHDT, FYEKMQ (reference sequence). Trimming pared 4 bases from V and 4 bases from J, leaving 9 bases between. The PCR ran on 60 Vbeta and 13 Jbeta primers. Repertoires were generated with immunoSEQ multiplex PCR, while TCRdb's copy carries only in-frame clones and drops some. The repertoire holds about 130,000 clones, with 75% to 85% as singletons. Turning to this clone: The antigen remains unidentified.

This TCR was recovered from a girl aged 2-10 years in good health and CMV-seronegative. V is TRBV13 and J is TRBJ2-3; perhaps TRBD1 as D (6 bases). The sample was PBMCs. The CDR3 DNA is TGTGCCAGCAGCTCTGGACAGCCAGATACGCAGTATTTT. Protein product: CASSSGQPDTQYF. Looking up the rest from reference TRBV13 and TRBJ2-3 gives the full variable domain: AAGVIQSPRHLIKEKRETATLKCYPIPRHDTVYWYQQGPGQDPQFLISFYEKMQSDKGSIPDRFSAQQFSDYHSELNMSSLELGDSALYFCASSSGQPDTQYFGPGTRLTVL.